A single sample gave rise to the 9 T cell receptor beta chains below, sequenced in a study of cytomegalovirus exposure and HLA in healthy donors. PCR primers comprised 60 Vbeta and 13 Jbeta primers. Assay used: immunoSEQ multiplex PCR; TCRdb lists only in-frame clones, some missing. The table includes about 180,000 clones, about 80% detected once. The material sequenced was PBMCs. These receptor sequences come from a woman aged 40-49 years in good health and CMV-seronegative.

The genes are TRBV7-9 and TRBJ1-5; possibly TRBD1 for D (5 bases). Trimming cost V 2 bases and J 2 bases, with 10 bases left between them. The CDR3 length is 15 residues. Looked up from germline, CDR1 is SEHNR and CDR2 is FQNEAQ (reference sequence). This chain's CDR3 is CASSLTGVGNQPQHF. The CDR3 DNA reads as TGTGCCAGCAGCTTAACGGGGGTTGGCAATCAGCCCCAGCATTTT.

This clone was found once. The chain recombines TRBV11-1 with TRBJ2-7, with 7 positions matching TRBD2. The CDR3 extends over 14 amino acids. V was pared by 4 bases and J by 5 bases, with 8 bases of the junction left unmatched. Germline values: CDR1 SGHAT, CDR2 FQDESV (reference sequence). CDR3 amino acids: CASSSGLVYDEQYF. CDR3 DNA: TGTGCCAGCAGCTCCGGACTAGTTTACGACGAGCAGTACTTC. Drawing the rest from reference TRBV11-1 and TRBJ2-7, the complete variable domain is EAEVAQSPRYKITEKSQAVAFWCDPISGHATLYWYRQILGQGPELLVQFQDESVVDDSQLPKDRFSAERLKGVDSTLKIQPAELGDSAMYLCASSSGLVYDEQYFGPGTRLTVT.

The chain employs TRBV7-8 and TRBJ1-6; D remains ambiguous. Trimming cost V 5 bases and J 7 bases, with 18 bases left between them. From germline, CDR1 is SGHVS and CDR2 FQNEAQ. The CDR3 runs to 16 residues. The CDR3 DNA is TGTGCCAGCAGCCGCAGGCGCGGACTGGGGAATTCACCCCTCCACTTT. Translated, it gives CASSRRRGLGNSPLHF.

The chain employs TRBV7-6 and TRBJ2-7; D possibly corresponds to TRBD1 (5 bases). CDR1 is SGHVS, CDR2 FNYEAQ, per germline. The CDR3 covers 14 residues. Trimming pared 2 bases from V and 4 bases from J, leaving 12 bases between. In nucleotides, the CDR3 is TGTGCCAGCAGCTTATCTGGGGCGGCATACGAGCAGTACTTC. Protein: CASSLSGAAYEQYF.

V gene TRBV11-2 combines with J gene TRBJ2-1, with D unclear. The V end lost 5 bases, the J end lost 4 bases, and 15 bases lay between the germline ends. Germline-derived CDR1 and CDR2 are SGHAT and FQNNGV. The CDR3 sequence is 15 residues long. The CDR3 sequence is CASSRALSRYNEQFF. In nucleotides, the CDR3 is TGTGCCAGCAGCCGAGCCTTATCACGTTACAATGAGCAGTTCTTC.

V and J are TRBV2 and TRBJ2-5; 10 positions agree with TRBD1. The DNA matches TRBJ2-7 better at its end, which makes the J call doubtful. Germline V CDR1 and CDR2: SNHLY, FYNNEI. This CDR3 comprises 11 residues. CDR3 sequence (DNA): TGTGCCAGTAGGACAGGGGGCGAGCAGTACTTC. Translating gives CASRTGGEQYF.

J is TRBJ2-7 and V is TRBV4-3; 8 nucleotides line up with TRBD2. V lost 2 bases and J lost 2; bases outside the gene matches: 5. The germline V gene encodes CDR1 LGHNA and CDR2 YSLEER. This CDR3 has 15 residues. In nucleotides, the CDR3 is TGCGCCAGCAGCCAAAGCGCGGGAGGCCCCTACGAGCAGTACTTC. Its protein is CASSQSAGGPYEQYF.

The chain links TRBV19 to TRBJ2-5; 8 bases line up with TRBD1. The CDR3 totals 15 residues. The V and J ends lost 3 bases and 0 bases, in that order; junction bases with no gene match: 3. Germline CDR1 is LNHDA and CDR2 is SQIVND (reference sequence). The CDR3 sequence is CASSIQGANQETQYF. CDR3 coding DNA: TGTGCCAGTAGTATCCAGGGGGCTAACCAAGAGACCCAGTACTTC.

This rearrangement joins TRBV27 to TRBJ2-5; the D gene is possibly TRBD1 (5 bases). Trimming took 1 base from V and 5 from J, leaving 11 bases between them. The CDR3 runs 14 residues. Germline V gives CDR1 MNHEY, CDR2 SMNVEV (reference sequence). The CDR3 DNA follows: TGTGCCAGCAGTTTATGGGGCAGGTGGGAGACCCAGTACTTC. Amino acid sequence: CASSLWGRWETQYF.